This TCR beta chain was captured by sequencing in a study of OX40 agonist ivuxolimab in advanced cancers. TCRdb keeps only in-frame clones here, not all; method: immunoSEQ multiplex PCR. The sample lists about 37,000 clones, about 89% occurring once. The CDR3 is made up of 15 amino acids. V lost 4 bases and J 4 bases, leaving 12 bases between the germline ends. Germline V lookup: CDR1 SGHRS, CDR2 YFSETQ. Autoimmune disease history or systemic immunosuppression was exclusionary. The sequence was collected from an adult with an advanced solid tumor such as melanoma, head and neck, liver or kidney cancer. This sample comprised CD4+ or CD8+ T cells sorted from blood, obtained in a trial of the OX40 agonist ivuxolimab. This rearrangement joins TRBV5-1 to TRBJ2-6; no firm D call. CDR3 in DNA: TGCGCCAGCAGCCCGATGAAGTCCGGGGCCAACGTCCTGACTTTC. This sequence encodes CASSPMKSGANVLTF.